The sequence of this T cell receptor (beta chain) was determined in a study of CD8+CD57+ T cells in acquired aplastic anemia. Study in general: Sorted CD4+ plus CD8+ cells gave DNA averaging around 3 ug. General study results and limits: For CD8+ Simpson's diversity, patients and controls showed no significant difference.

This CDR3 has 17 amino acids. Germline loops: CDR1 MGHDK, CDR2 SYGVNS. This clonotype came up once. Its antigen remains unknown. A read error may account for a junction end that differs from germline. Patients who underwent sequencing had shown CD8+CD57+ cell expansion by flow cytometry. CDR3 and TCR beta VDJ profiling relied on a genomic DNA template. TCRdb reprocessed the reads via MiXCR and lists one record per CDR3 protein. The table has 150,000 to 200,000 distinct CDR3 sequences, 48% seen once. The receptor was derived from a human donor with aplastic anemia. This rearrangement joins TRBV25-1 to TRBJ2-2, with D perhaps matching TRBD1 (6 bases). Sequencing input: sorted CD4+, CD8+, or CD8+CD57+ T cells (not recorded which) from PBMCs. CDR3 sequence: CASSKGHGIGNTGELLF. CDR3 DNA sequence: TGTGCCAGCAGTAAGGGACATGGAATAGGGAACACCGGGGAGCTGCTTTTT.